The 16 T cell receptor beta chains below all came from one sample that was sequenced in a study of T cell clonality in common variable immunodeficiency. Study results and caveats: In common variable immunodeficiency, TCR beta chains reportedly carried fewer deletions and N-nucleotide insertions.

Data came from immunoSEQ multiplex PCR; TCRdb stores just in-frame clones and leaves some out. Singletons are absent from the sample, which has fewer than 20,000 clones. What these receptors recognize is not known. Sample: peripheral blood mononuclear cells. All receptors derive from a human donor with common variable immunodeficiency.

Worth noting for this clone: The read gets to within 3 residues of the CDR3 end, and the germline J gene fills in the rest. This chain links TRBV19 with TRBJ1-1, with a tentative D call TRBD1 (5 bases). CDR1 LNHDA and CDR2 SQIVND come from the germline V gene (reference sequence). This CDR3 is built from 11 residues. The CDR3 spells CATRNRDLAFF. The part of the CDR3 DNA that was read is TGTGCCACCAGGAACCGGGACTTA.

This clone was seen only a few times. The read gets to within 3 residues of the CDR3 end, and the germline J gene fills in the rest. This chain joins TRBV5-1 and TRBJ2-3, with 8 bases fitting TRBD2. The V segment lost 4 bases and the J segment 1 base; nucleotides outside the gene matches: 5. The germline CDR1 and CDR2 sequences are SGHRS and YFSETQ. CDR3 length: 15 residues. CDR3 residues: CASSRLAGRTDTQYF. The sequenced part of the CDR3 DNA is TGCGCCAGCAGCCGATTAGCGGGGCGCACAGATACG.

This clone has more than one count but fewer than ten. Read sequence stops 3 residues before the CDR3 end, and the germline J gene provides the missing end. The V call is TRBV2, the J call TRBJ2-2; 7 bases line up with TRBD2. This CDR3 is 14 amino acids long. Trimming removed 6 bases from V and 0 bases from J; junction bases left unmatched: 1. CDR1 and CDR2 (germline): SNHLY, FYNNEI. CDR3 DNA, as far as it was read: TGTGCCAGCAGAGGACTAGCGAACACCGGGGAG. It specifies CASRGLANTGE. The whole CDR3 sequence reads CASRGLANTGELFF.

This clone was seen only a few times. The sequence runs out 3 residues before the end of the CDR3; the remainder is reconstructed from the germline J gene. The rearrangement joins TRBV7-2 to TRBJ2-3; 9 nucleotides line up with TRBD1. The germline V gene has CDR1 SGHTA and CDR2 FQGNSA. The CDR3 contains 16 residues. CDR3 DNA (partial): TGTGCAAGTCGCTTAGCAGACAGGGGGTACACAGATACG. This translates into CASRLADRGYTDT. The full CDR3 protein is CASRLADRGYTDTQYF.

This clone was seen a few times. With the read ending 3 residues before the CDR3 end, the germline J gene is used to fill in that end. This chain connects TRBV19 to TRBJ1-1; the match to TRBD1 covers 8 bases. Germline V lookup: CDR1 LNHDA, CDR2 SQIVND (reference sequence). V dropped 7 bases and J dropped 4; count of bases not matched to a gene: 17. The CDR3 spans 17 residues. CDR3 sequence: CASTPLKTGGSFTEAFF. The CDR3 bases that were read are TGTGCCAGTACCCCACTCAAAACAGGGGGAAGTTTCACTGAA.

This clone was seen ten or more times. The read terminates 3 residues ahead of where the CDR3 ends, so the germline J gene completes it. The V and J genes are TRBV18 and TRBJ1-4, with D hard to call. Per the germline V gene, CDR1 is KGHSH and CDR2 is LQKENI. This CDR3 region has 12 residues. Trimming took 2 bases from V and 8 from J, leaving 6 bases between them. CDR3 region: CASSPLGEKLFF. CDR3 DNA, as far as it was read: TGTGCCAGCTCACCATTGGGCGAAAAA.

This clone was recorded at least ten times. Read sequence stops 3 residues before the CDR3 end, and the germline J gene provides the missing end. This chain uses TRBV19 with TRBJ2-7; possibly TRBD2 for D (5 bases). V gave up 6 bases and J gave up 3 bases, with 9 bases separating them. Germline V gene data show CDR1 as LNHDA and CDR2 as SQIVND (reference sequence). CDR3 length: 12 residues. CDR3 amino acids: CASSPRGYEQYF. The sequenced part of the CDR3 DNA is TGTGCCAGTAGCCCCCGGGGCTACGAG.

In the case of this clone: The CDR3 is cut off 3 residues early in the read; its end comes from the germline J gene. This rearrangement joins TRBV7-9 to TRBJ1-5; D is possibly TRBD1 (5 bases). Trimming left V 5 bases short and J 4 bases short, with 12 bases between. The CDR3 covers 14 residues. The germline V gene encodes CDR1 SEHNR and CDR2 FQNEAQ (reference sequence). The covered CDR3 bases are TGTGCCAGCAGCCGCGGAGGGGAAAATCAGCCC. Its translation: CASSRGGENQP. The whole CDR3 protein reads CASSRGGENQPQHF.

This clone has just a few counts. The CDR3 end falls 3 residues outside the read, so it is completed with the germline J gene. The chain joins TRBV19 to TRBJ2-1, with 7 positions matching TRBD2. V was pared by 4 bases and J by 6 bases, with 3 bases of the junction left unmatched. Looked up from germline, CDR1 is LNHDA and CDR2 is SQIVND (reference sequence). This CDR3 is built from 13 residues. The CDR3 DNA, read in part, is TGTGCCAGTAGTAGGAGACTAGCCAATGAG. Protein product: CASSRRLANE. The whole CDR3 reads CASSRRLANEQFF.

There are many counts of this clone. The observed sequence ends 3 residues before the CDR3 terminus, with the missing tail filled in from the germline J gene. V is TRBV18 and J is TRBJ1-4; 7 bases are a match to TRBD1. Trimming removed 6 bases from V and 7 bases from J; junction bases left unmatched: 8. Germline CDR1 reads KGHSH; CDR2 reads LQKENI. The CDR3 spans 14 residues. CDR3 DNA (partial): TGTGCCAGCTCTCTAGACAGGGCTTCTGAAAAA. Its protein is CASSLDRASEK. The whole CDR3 protein is CASSLDRASEKLFF. Supplemented by reference TRBV18 and TRBJ1-4, the full variable domain reads NAGVMQNPRHLVRRRGQEARLRCSPMKGHSHVYWYRQLPEEGLKFMVYLQKENIIDESGMPKERFSAEFPKEGPSILRIQQVVRGDSAAYFCASSLDRASEKLFFGSGTQLSVL.

This clone was recorded at least ten times. The read terminates 3 residues ahead of where the CDR3 ends, so the germline J gene completes it. The chain uses TRBV6-2 or TRBV6-3 and TRBJ1-2; 11 nucleotides match TRBD1. CDR3 length: 13 residues. Germline assignment: CDR1 MNHEY and CDR2 SVGEGT. Trimming removed 10 bases from V and 7 bases from J; junction bases left unmatched: 8. CDR3: CAISDRGRGGYTF. Incomplete CDR3 DNA: TGTGCCATTTCGGACAGGGGGCGTGGTGGC.

This clone was observed a handful of times. The missing CDR3 end, 3 residues past where the read stops, is filled in from the germline J gene. The chain links TRBV7-8 to TRBJ1-6; unclear D gene. Germline V CDR1 and CDR2: SGHVS, FQNEAQ. Trimming took off 1 base at V and 3 bases at J, with 10 bases between the two ends. The CDR3 runs 16 residues. CDR3 loop: CASSLEGRNYNSPLHF. The covered CDR3 bases are TGTGCCAGCAGCTTAGAAGGCAGGAACTATAATTCACCC.

This clone has only a few counts. The sequenced fragment ends 3 residues before the CDR3 boundary, so the rest is inferred from the germline J gene. This chain uses TRBV19 with TRBJ1-1; TRBD1 aligns across 8 bases. The CDR3 is made up of 16 amino acids. V was pared by 5 bases and J by 1 base, with 9 bases of the junction left unmatched. CDR1 and CDR2 (germline): LNHDA, SQIVND (reference sequence). CDR3 DNA, as far as it was read: TGTGCCAGTAGTTTTCTTGGGACAGGACCGAACACTGAA. Translation gives CASSFLGTGPNTE. The whole CDR3 is CASSFLGTGPNTEAFF.

Concerning this clone itself: The read ends 3 residues shy of where the CDR3 ends; the end is completed using the germline J gene. This sequence joins TRBV18 and TRBJ2-7, with 7 positions matching TRBD1. This CDR3 comprises 15 residues. The germline V gene has CDR1 KGHSH and CDR2 LQKENI. V was pared by 3 bases and J by 0 bases, with 5 bases of the junction left unmatched. CDR3 amino acids: CASSPRDRASYEQYF. CDR3 DNA (partial): TGTGCCAGCTCACCCCGGGACAGAGCCTCCTACGAG.

This clone was recorded at least ten times. The observed sequence ends 3 residues before the CDR3 terminus, with the missing tail filled in from the germline J gene. The rearrangement links TRBV18 to TRBJ2-5, with D possibly TRBD1 on 5 matching bases. Trimming removed 3 bases from V and 3 bases from J, with 11 bases in between. Germline CDR1 reads KGHSH; CDR2 reads LQKENI. The CDR3 totals 14 residues. CDR3 bases read: TGTGCCAGCTCACCCGACAGAGCTAAAGAGACC. Translated, it gives CASSPDRAKET. The entire CDR3 is CASSPDRAKETQYF.

This clone qualifies as medium-sized. Coverage ceases 3 residues before the CDR3 finishes, and the germline J gene fills in the end. The V call is TRBV20-1, the J call TRBJ2-6; 10 positions match TRBD2. Germline CDR1 is DFQATT and CDR2 is SNEGSKA (reference sequence). V gave up 6 bases and J gave up 0 bases; unmatched junction bases: 5. The length of the CDR3 is 16 residues. CDR3: CSASGREGSGANVLTF. CDR3 bases read: TGCAGTGCAAGCGGGAGGGAGGGCTCTGGGGCCAACGTC.